This TCR beta chain comes out of a study of blood T cells in healthy people across ages (dated by TCRdb to about 2015). Regarding the study in general: Template switching captured roughly one uniquely barcoded TCR beta cDNA molecule per two T cells in model experiments. The study measured age-related changes in TCR beta repertoire diversity using deep sequencing normalized with unique cDNA molecular identifiers. Donors were grouped into four age groups: young (average 16 years), middle-aged (under 40), aged (roughly 67) and long-lived (less than 85). To avoid experimental bias, donors of different ages were spread randomly across the sequencing lanes. The study analyzed two additional independent replicas of 1 million unique cDNA reads from the same blood draw for two donors, one aged 18 to 30 and one aged 80 or older.

What the research found in general, with its limitations: Compared with the aged group, more naive CD4+ T cells, fewer expanded clones and increased TCR diversity were shown by the long-lived group, suggesting age selection. Total diversity estimates from one million sequenced T cells were considered lower bounds and underestimates. Observed TCR beta diversity per million T cells fell roughly linearly with age, and a significant reduction was already apparent by age roughly 40. Donor CMV infection status was unknown, potentially confounding age-related changes in expanded clonotypes. The percentage of naive T cells measured by flow cytometry correlated strongly with observed TCR beta diversity. Conclusive comparison of naive and antigen-experienced compartments was prevented by the profiling of bulk unsorted PBMCs.

Between the V and J ends, shortened by 6 bases and 2 bases respectively, the junction contains 14 bases. The CDR3 starts with the cysteine, ends with the phenylalanine, and has 14 residues. Only the CDR3 region is kept as DNA, spanning 42 bases read in frame from base 1. Library construction relied on 5' RACE. For sequencing, an Illumina HiSeq 2500 was employed. A second PCR of about 7 to 12 cycles was run with a J-beta primer mix and a sample-barcoded 5' primer. Each TCR beta cDNA molecule received a unique molecular identifier from a template-switch 5' adaptor carrying 12 random nucleotides. Each sample yielded at least 2.5 million CDR3-containing paired-end reads. First-strand cDNA was synthesized from all RNA with the Mint cDNA synthesis kit, primed by a TRBC-specific oligonucleotide. All cDNA was treated with uracil-DNA glycosylase and then went through a first 18-cycle PCR with the universal primers M1SS and BC2_uni_R. As for the authors' bioinformatics: Each sample was normalized by randomly selecting 1 million high-quality reads, each carrying a distinct molecular identifier. Reads with shared molecular identifiers were discarded instead of being binned into consensus sequences. CDR3 identification, clonotype clustering and error correction used MiTCR with a Q25 quality threshold and the strictest error-elimination algorithm. A nonparametric unseen species model with Euler transformation was used to estimate lower-bound total TCR beta diversity. TCRdb reanalyzed the raw reads on its own, using fastp at Q25 for trimming and MiXCR for clone calling, and kept in-frame beta chains. Under each unique CDR3 protein, matching rows form one entry showing the most common genes and DNA. The V and J calls shown here were made by TCRdb, not taken from the authors' results. This sample holds about 1.8 million distinct CDR3 sequences; approximately 50% were observed only once. Roughly 2.1% of the sample goes to the ten largest clones.

This clonotype appeared a few times. What this receptor recognizes is not known. Base qualities are not provided; no much larger clone lies one nucleotide away. Donors were approximately 42 systemically healthy Caucasian individuals from Russia aged about 6 to 100 years. Each donor gave about 9.7 milliliters of peripheral blood, drawn into EDTA-treated Vacutainer tubes. Ficoll-Paque density-gradient centrifugation was used to isolate PBMCs, with at least 6.5 million per sample. Trizol reagent was used to extract total RNA from the PBMCs, yielding at least 6 micrograms per sample. Naive CD45RAhigh/CD27high T cell percentages were measured by flow cytometry on a PBMC aliquot from every donor.

The sequence links TRBV12-3 or TRBV12-4 to TRBJ2-7; perhaps TRBD2 is the D gene, with 5 bases matching. Sequencing was done on a sample of blood. This sequence originates from a woman between 35 and 50 years old in good health. DNA sequence: TGTGCCAGCAGACTTGCGAGCGGACCCTACGAGCAGTACTTC. Translated, this gives CASRLASGPYEQYF.